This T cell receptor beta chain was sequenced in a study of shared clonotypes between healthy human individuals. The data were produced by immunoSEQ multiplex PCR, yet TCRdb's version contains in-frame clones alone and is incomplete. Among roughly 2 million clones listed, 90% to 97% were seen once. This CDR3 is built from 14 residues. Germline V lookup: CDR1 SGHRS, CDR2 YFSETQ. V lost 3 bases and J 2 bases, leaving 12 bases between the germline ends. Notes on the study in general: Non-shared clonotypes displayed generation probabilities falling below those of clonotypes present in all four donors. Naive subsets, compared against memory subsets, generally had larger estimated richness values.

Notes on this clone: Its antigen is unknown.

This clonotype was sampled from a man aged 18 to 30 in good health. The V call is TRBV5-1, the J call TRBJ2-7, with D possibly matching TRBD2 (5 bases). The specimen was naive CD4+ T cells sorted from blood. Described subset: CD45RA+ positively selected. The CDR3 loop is CASSSTGIAYEQYF. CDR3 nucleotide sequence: TGCGCCAGCAGCTCCACCGGGATAGCCTACGAGCAGTACTTC.